This section outlines one T cell receptor (beta chain) sequence together with its context. This entry belongs to a study of blood T cell repertoires in COVID-19. Study background: T cells, B-cell-depleted T cells, or PBMCs supplied cDNA or gDNA.

In the original processing: Counts of nucleated cells, estimated from reference gene primer amplification, were obtained. The data were produced by immunoSEQ multiplex PCR, yet TCRdb's version contains in-frame clones alone and is incomplete. V and J calls and clone size are as listed in that table; D and trimming were resolved from the DNA. The sample lists under 250,000 clones; around four fifths were seen once. CDR1 and CDR2 (germline): LGHDT, YNNKEL (reference sequence). V lost 7 bases, J lost 2 bases, and 12 bases stayed unmatched. CDR3 length: 17 amino acids. The sample comprised peripheral blood. V is TRBV3-1 (or the pseudogene TRBV3-2) and J is TRBJ1-3; 9 nucleotides agree with TRBD1. This clonotype originated in a man aged 40-49 years with active or convalescent COVID-19. The CDR3 region is CASTPLMGQGTGNTIYF. The DNA for the CDR3 is TGTGCCAGCACCCCATTAATGGGACAGGGCACTGGAAACACCATATATTTT.